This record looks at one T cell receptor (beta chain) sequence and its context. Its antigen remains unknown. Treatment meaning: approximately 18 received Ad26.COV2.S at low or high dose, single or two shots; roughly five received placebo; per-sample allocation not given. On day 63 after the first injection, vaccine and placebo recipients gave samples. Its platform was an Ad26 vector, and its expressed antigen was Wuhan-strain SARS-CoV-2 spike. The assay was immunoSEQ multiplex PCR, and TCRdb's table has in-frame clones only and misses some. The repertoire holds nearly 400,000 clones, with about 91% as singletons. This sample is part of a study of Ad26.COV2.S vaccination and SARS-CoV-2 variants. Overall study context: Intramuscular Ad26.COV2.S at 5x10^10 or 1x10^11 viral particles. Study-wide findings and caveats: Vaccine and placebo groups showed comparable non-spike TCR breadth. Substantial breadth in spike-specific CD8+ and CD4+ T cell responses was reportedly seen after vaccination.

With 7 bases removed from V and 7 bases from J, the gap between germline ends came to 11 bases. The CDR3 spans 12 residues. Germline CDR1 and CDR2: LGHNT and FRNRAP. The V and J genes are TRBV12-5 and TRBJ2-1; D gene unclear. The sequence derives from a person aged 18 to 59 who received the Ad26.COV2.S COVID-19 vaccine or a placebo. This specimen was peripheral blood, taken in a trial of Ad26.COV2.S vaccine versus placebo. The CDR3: CASVSGRNEQFF. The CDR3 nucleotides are TGTGCTAGTGTCTCCGGGCGGAATGAGCAGTTCTTC.